Ten or more counts support the clone carrying this TCR beta chain. Antigen: not known. The CDR3 extends over 16 amino acids. Germline V lookup: CDR1 LGHDT, CDR2 YNNKEL (reference sequence). Trimming took 1 base from V and 3 from J; bases not matched to a gene: 5. These data originate in a study of human T cells and chemical hapten exposure. Time point described: pre-sensitization, week 0. The treatment denotes: therapeutic diphenylcyclopropenone sensitization with weekly scalp DPC. In the source study's methods: With a range of roughly 20,000 to 750,000, the median per sample was about 92,000 TCRs. TCRdb reprocessed the RACE reads via MiXCR and lists one record per CDR3 protein. The V and J calls and clone size come from TCRdb's table, not from the authors' own analysis. The data show 270,000 or so distinct CDR3 sequences, about 7.7% seen once. General study results and limits: Versus controls, significantly more large CDR3 similarity clusters arose from expanded TCRs.

This TCR was recovered from a young man with alopecia areata. Some clones in this sample may be carry-over from other donors' samples. The chain combines TRBV3-1 with TRBJ1-4, with 7 positions matching TRBD1. Here the sequenced sample was whole blood, taken in connection with sensitization to the hapten diphenylcyclopropenone (DPC). Here the CDR3 reads CASSQVRGVANEKLFF. The DNA of the CDR3 is TGTGCCAGCAGCCAAGTCAGGGGGGTGGCTAATGAAAAACTGTTTTTT.